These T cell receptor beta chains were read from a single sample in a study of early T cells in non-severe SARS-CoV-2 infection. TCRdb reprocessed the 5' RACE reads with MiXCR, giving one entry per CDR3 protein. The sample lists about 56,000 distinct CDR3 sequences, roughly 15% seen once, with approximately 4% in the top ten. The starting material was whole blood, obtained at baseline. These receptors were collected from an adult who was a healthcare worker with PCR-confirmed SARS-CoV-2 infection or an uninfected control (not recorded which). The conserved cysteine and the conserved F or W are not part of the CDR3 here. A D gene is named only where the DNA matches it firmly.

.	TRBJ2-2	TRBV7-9	ASSLPGRIGELF
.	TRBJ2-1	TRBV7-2	ASSLGTAYNEQF
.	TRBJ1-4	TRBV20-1	SARSGQTNEKLF
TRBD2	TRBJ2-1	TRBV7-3	ASSRLAGENEQF
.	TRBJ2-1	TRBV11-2	ASSSLGGGTDNEQF
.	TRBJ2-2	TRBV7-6	ASSRGTNTGELF
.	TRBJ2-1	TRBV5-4	ASTNGQDRTYNEQF
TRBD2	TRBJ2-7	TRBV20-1	SASQLAGAHYEQY
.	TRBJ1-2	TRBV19	ATRSGFGYT
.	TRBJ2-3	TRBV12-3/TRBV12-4	ASGQGSSPSPDTQY
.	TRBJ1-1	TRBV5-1	ASSLAGSSAEAF
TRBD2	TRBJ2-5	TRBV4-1	ASSPSPQRGGQTQY
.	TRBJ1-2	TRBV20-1	SAPVQNGYT
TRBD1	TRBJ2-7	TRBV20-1	SARGDRGYEQY
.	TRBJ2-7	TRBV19	ASSEGGTGSYEQY
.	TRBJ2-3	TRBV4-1	ASSPRGRDTQY
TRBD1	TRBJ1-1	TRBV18	ASSPPGQGALVAF
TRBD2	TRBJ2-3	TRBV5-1	ASSHGLATSTDTQY
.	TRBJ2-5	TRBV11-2	ASSLFSGQQETQY
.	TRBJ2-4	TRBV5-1	ASSLGAGITKNIQY
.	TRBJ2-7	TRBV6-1	ASSERGLGYEQY
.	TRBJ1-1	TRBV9	ASSGRTANTEAF
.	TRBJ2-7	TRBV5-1	ASSLGAGPGYEQY
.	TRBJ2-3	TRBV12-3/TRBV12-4	ASSHTSPLTDTQY
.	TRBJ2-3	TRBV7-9	ASSRGTDTQY
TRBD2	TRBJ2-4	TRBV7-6	ASSPWREGKNIQY
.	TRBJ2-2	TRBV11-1	ASSHTGGAAGELF
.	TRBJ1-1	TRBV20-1	SARQAGVNTEAF
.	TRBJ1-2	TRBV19	ATHSGLWNYGYT
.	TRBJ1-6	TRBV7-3	ASSNSNNSPLH
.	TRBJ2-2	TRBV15	ATSSRGFTGELF
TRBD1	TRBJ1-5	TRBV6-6	ASTTGNNQPQH
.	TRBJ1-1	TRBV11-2	ASSLVGQNTEAF
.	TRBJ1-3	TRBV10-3	AISETGVSGNTIY
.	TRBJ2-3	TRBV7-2	ASSLGIGSTDTQY
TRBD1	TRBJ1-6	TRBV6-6	ATRGQGDRSYNSPLH
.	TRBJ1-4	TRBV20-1	SARSGAREKLF
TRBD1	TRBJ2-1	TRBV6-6	ASTPGTGGFEQF
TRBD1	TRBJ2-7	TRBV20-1	SAWDRSYYEQY
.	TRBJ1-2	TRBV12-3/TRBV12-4	ASSRDTYGYT
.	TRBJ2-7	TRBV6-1	ASREWSSYEQY
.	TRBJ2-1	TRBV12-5	ASARDSSYNEQF
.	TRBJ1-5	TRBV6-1	ASRFGWNQPQH
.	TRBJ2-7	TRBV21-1	ASSGPGVASEQY
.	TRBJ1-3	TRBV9	ASSVAVGSGNTIY
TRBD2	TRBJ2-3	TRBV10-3	AIRPTSGSTDTQY
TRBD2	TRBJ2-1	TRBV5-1	ASSGEQRGVDEQF
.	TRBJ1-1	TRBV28	ASSATGLRTEAF
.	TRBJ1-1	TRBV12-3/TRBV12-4	ASRIQGGGTEAF
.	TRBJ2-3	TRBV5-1	ASSLEVSTDTQY
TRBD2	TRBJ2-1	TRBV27	ASSQRGLAGAVQYNEQF
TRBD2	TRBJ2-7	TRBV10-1	ASSGEREGEQY
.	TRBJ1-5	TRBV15	ATSSLITGQSQPQH
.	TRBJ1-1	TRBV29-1	SVEGLRQDEAF